This T cell receptor (beta chain) comes out of a study of early T cells in non-severe SARS-CoV-2 infection. The CDR3 covers 17 residues. V dropped 1 base and J dropped 0 bases, with 16 bases sitting between them. The germline V gene has CDR1 MNHEY and CDR2 SVGAGI. Each CDR3 protein gets one entry after TCRdb re-called the 5' RACE reads with MiXCR. The data show tens of thousands of distinct CDR3 sequences, approximately 9.3% seen once. This rearrangement joins TRBV6-5 to TRBJ2-7; D might be TRBD1 (6 bases). The sequence was obtained from an adult who was a healthcare worker with PCR-confirmed SARS-CoV-2 infection or an uninfected control (not recorded which). The source material was whole blood. The CDR3 sequence is CASSYWATGPSSYEQYF. CDR3 DNA: TGTGCCAGCAGTTACTGGGCTACAGGGCCCAGCTCCTACGAGCAGTACTTC.